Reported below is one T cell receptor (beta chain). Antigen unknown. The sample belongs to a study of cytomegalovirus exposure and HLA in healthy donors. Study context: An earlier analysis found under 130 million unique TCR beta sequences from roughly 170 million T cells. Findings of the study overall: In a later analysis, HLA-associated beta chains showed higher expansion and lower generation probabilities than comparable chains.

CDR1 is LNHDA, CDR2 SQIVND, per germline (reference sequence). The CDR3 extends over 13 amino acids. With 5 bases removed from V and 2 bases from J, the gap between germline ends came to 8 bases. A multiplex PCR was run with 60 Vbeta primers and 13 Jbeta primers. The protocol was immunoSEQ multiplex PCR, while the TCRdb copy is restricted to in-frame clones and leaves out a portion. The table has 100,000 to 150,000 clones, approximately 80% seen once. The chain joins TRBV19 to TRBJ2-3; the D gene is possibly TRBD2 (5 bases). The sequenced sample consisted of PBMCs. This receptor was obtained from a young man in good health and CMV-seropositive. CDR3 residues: CASSQRLTDTQYF. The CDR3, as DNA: TGTGCCAGTAGTCAGCGGCTCACAGATACGCAGTATTTT.